This T cell receptor beta chain emerged from a study of beta chain features in type 1 diabetes. V was trimmed by 0 bases and J by 5 bases, leaving 13 bases between them. Germline-derived CDR1 and CDR2 are MNHEY and SVGAGI. This CDR3 has 15 amino acids. The study's findings and limits: PCR might favor shorter templates, but any such skew would affect patients and controls equally. Sequencing used cDNA, and cells with high TCR expression could therefore be over-represented.

Reverse transcription of all isolated RNA meant that expressed TCRB transcripts were sequenced. The table came from immunoSEQ multiplex PCR; TCRdb's copy has only in-frame clones and leaves some out. The sample has 970,000 or so clones, about 17% seen once. This clone was picked up a small number of times. No antigen is known for it. The rearrangement links TRBV6-5 to TRBJ1-1; weak D call: TRBD1 (6 bases). The sequence was collected from a woman aged 18-29 years in good health. Sequencing was carried out using naive CD4+ T cells from blood. CDR3: CASSYSLRQVTEAFF. DNA for the CDR3: TGTGCCAGCAGTTACTCCCTTCGACAGGTTACTGAAGCTTTCTTT.